This TCR beta chain was recorded in a study of cytomegalovirus exposure and HLA in healthy donors. Study-level findings and limits: TRBV6-2, TRBV6-3 and other indistinguishable V segments were excluded. Later analysis identified a missense DCLRE1C variant that was linked to TCR beta V- and J-gene trimming. Researchers reported that three CMV-associated chains were confirmed in vitro as CMV antigen-specific.

Though probably carrying unrecorded immune exposures, donors were nominally healthy at sampling. Trimming took off 1 base at V and 5 bases at J, with 26 bases between the two ends. Germline V gives CDR1 SGDLS, CDR2 YYNGEE. The CDR3 contains 19 residues. PCR involved 60 Vbeta and 13 Jbeta primers. This table comes from immunoSEQ multiplex PCR, and its TCRdb copy is limited to in-frame clones, with some not included. The table shows 200,000 to 250,000 clones, with about 74% occurring only once. About this clone: The antigen remains undetermined.

This TCR derives from a woman aged 25 to 39 in good health and CMV-seronegative. This chain connects TRBV9 to TRBJ2-3; the D gene is possibly TRBD2 (6 bases). Sequenced sample: PBMCs. CDR3 sequence (DNA): TGTGCCAGCAGCGTAACAGCTTCGGGACTCTCATCTGGGGTAGATACGCAGTATTTT. This encodes CASSVTASGLSSGVDTQYF.